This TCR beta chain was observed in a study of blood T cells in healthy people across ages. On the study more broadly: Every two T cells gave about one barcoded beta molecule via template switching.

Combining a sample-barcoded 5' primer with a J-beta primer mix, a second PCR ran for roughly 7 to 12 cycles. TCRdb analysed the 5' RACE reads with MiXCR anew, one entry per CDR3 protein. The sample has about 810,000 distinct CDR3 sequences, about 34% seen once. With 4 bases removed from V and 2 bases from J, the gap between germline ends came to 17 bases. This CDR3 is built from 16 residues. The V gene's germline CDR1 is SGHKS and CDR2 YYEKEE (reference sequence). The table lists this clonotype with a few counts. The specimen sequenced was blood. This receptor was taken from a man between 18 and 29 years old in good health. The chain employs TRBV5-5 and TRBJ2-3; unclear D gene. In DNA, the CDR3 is TGTGCCAGCAGCACCGCCTCACAGATGATCACAGATACGCAGTATTTT. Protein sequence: CASSTASQMITDTQYF.